The clone carrying this T cell receptor beta chain was recorded a few times. The data originate from a study of human T cells and chemical hapten exposure. TCRdb reprocessed the RACE reads via MiXCR and lists one record per CDR3 protein. Among approximately 110,000 distinct CDR3 sequences listed, under 35% were seen once. This CDR3 contains 14 residues. The V end was cut by 4 bases, the J end by 4 bases, with 12 bases between. Germline V gene lookup returns CDR1 MNHEY and CDR2 SVGEGT. Time point specified: patch test 3, about 24 weeks after DPC sensitization. Noted treatment: therapeutic diphenylcyclopropenone sensitization with weekly scalp DPC.

The genes are TRBV6-2 or TRBV6-3 and TRBJ2-3, with D possibly matching TRBD1 (5 bases). Sample: whole blood, taken in connection with sensitization to the hapten diphenylcyclopropenone (DPC). This sequence was found in a man between 40 and 49 years old with alopecia areata. Some clones in this sample may be carry-over from other donors' samples. The CDR3, as DNA: TGTGCCAGCAGTTTTTGGACAACAGCAGATACGCAGTATTTT. Encoded protein: CASSFWTTADTQYF.